Sequencing of this T cell receptor beta chain was carried out in a study of shared clonotypes between healthy human individuals. Study context: CD4 naive and CD4 memory each took three plates per donor, while CD8 naive took two and CD8 memory one.

This clone was seen a single time. Its antigen remains unknown. Sequencing was performed with immunoSEQ multiplex PCR; in TCRdb, only in-frame clones are kept and a portion is missing. Here the sample spans about 2.2 million clones, roughly 91% being singletons. The germline V and J ends were trimmed by 5 bases and 7 bases, with 15 bases remaining between them. CDR1 is MDHEN and CDR2 is SYDVKM in the germline V gene. The CDR3 spans 14 residues. CD45RO-negative cells were positively selected for CCR7, leaving out terminally differentiated effector memory CD45RA+ cells. Study outcomes and limitations: Having only a few donors restricted how much genetic and exposure-history diversity was captured. The study's rarefaction showed incomplete sorted-subset sequencing despite large depth.

Sequencing was done on a sample of naive CD8+ T cells from PBMCs. The V gene is TRBV28, the J gene TRBJ2-1; D is possibly TRBD2 (5 bases). The source of this sequence is a man between 18 and 29 years old in good health. Some clones in this sample may be carry-over from other donors' samples. The CDR3 spells CASSLVGSDNEQFF. The DNA of the CDR3 is TGTGCCAGCAGTCTAGTGGGGAGTGATAATGAGCAGTTCTTC.